Each of the 15 T cell receptor beta chains below was sequenced from the same sample in a study of T-cell reconstitution after alpha-beta-depleted transplantation in children. Researchers prepared the TCRbeta library using unique molecular identifiers, the study reports. MiXCR, run by TCRdb on the PCR reads, gives a single entry per CDR3 protein. The table includes 400,000 to 500,000 distinct CDR3 sequences, 11% detected once. Sequencing used PBMCs from the stem cell graft donor, obtained from the stem cell graft. These receptors were obtained from a human donor who donated a stem cell graft to a child with acute myeloid leukemia.

The chain has TRBV5-1 and TRBJ2-2, with TRBD2 matching 9 bases. The J segment lost 2 bases and the V segment lost 0 bases, leaving 5 bases of the junction unmatched. This CDR3 spans 17 amino acids. Germline V gives CDR1 SGHRS, CDR2 YFSETQ. In nucleotides, the CDR3 is TGCGCCAGCAGCTTGGAGGCTAGCGGGGTTAACACCGGGGAGCTGTTTTTT. Translation: CASSLEASGVNTGELFF.

This clonotype has at least ten counts. The V gene is TRBV6-4, the J gene TRBJ2-2; D may correspond to TRBD1 or TRBD2 (5 bases each). Between the trimmed V and J ends, which lost 3 bases and 3 bases, there was a span of 5 bases. The germline gives CDR1 MRHNA, CDR2 SNTAGT. The CDR3 is made up of 13 amino acids. The CDR3 region is CASSEGDTGELFF. For the CDR3, the DNA is TGTGCCAGCAGTGAGGGGGACACCGGGGAGCTGTTTTTT.

The rearrangement links TRBV7-3 to TRBJ2-3; unclear D gene. CDR1 SGHTA and CDR2 FQGTGA come from the germline V gene. This CDR3 contains 15 residues. Trimming stripped 5 bases from V and 2 bases from J, with 14 bases between. CDR3 residues: CASSPGSAFTDTQYF. Here the CDR3 DNA reads TGTGCCAGCAGCCCGGGTTCAGCGTTCACAGATACGCAGTATTTT. The full variable domain, with the rest looked up from reference TRBV7-3 and TRBJ2-3, is GAGVSQTPSNKVTEKGKYVELRCDPISGHTALYWYRQSLGQGPEFLIYFQGTGAADDSGLPNDRFFAVRPEGSVSTLKIQRTERGDSAVYLCASSPGSAFTDTQYFGPGTRLTVL.

The chain couples TRBV10-3 to TRBJ2-2; 7 bases are a match to TRBD2. V was pared by 7 bases and J by 6 bases, with 8 bases of the junction left unmatched. Per the germline V gene, CDR1 is ENHRY and CDR2 is SYGVKD. This CDR3 spans 14 amino acids. The DNA of the CDR3 is TGTGCCATCAAGAGCGGGGTGGGCCCCGGGGAGCTGTTTTTT. Translation: CAIKSGVGPGELFF.

This clonotype showed up many times. The chain combines TRBV29-1 with TRBJ2-2; D possibly corresponds to TRBD2 (6 bases). The germline V and J ends were trimmed by 1 base and 3 bases, with 12 bases remaining between them. Germline CDR1 reads SQVTM; CDR2 reads ANQGSEA. The CDR3 totals 15 residues. The CDR3 is CSVEGRAYDTGELFF. The DNA of the CDR3 is TGCAGCGTTGAAGGGAGGGCTTACGACACCGGGGAGCTGTTTTTT.

This clonotype was detected a few times. The CDR3 DNA reads as TGTGCCAGCAGCTCCGGACAGGGGATGATCGGCTACACCTTC. It translates to CASSSGQGMIGYTF. The genes are TRBV7-2 and TRBJ1-2; TRBD1 agrees at 9 bases. Germline V lookup: CDR1 SGHTA, CDR2 FQGNSA. The CDR3 loop spans 14 amino acids. J lost 8 bases, V lost 4 bases, and 8 bases had no gene match.

This clonotype was seen a handful of times. The J gene is TRBJ2-5, the V gene TRBV20-1; TRBD2 matches at 8 bases. V trimming: 3 bases; J trimming: 3 bases; junction bases outside the gene matches: 6. The CDR3 length is 14 residues. Germline V gene data show CDR1 as DFQATT and CDR2 as SNEGSKA (reference sequence). The CDR3 reads CSASVAGQEETQYF. The CDR3 DNA reads TGCAGTGCTAGTGTAGCGGGGCAGGAAGAGACCCAGTACTTC.

Points on this clonotype: This may be a read error, as it is one base from a much larger clone. The chain employs TRBV10-3 and TRBJ2-1; 9 nucleotides agree with TRBD2. The trim removed 4 bases at V and 7 bases at J, leaving 8 bases unmatched. CDR1 and CDR2 from the germline V gene are ENHRY and SYGVKD. The length of the CDR3 is 15 residues. The CDR3 nucleotides read TGTGCCATCAGTGGGGAGCTAGCGGGAAGGAATGAGCAGTTCTTC. It yields the protein CAISGELAGRNEQFF.

This clonotype was seen only a few times. The gene calls are TRBV20-1 and TRBJ1-1; D unresolved. Trimming pared 1 base from V and 2 bases from J, leaving 11 bases between. Per the germline V gene, CDR1 is DFQATT and CDR2 is SNEGSKA (reference sequence). The CDR3 is 14 residues long. The CDR3 protein is CSARGLGINTEAFF. In DNA form, the CDR3 reads TGCAGTGCTAGAGGGCTAGGAATTAACACTGAAGCTTTCTTT.

This rearrangement joins TRBV11-2 to TRBJ2-3, with a possible D match to TRBD2 (5 bases). The CDR3 contains 16 residues. The V gene lost 4 bases and the J gene lost 0 bases, with 14 bases spanning the gap. CDR1 and CDR2 (germline): SGHAT, FQNNGV. In DNA form, the CDR3 reads TGTGCCAGCAGCTCCTTTCGGGGTACTAGCACAGATACGCAGTATTTT. It yields the protein CASSSFRGTSTDTQYF. The full variable domain, rest sourced from reference TRBV11-2 and TRBJ2-3, is EAGVAQSPRYKIIEKRQSVAFWCNPISGHATLYWYQQILGQGPKLLIQFQNNGVVDDSQLPKDRFSAERLKGVDSTLKIQPAKLEDSAVYLCASSSFRGTSTDTQYFGPGTRLTVL.

In this sample, this clonotype turned up many times. This chain joins TRBV5-1 and TRBJ1-4; 10 bases map to TRBD1. J was trimmed by 4 bases and V by 4 bases; bases with no gene match: 4. Per germline, CDR1 SGHRS and CDR2 YFSETQ. This CDR3 region has 15 residues. This CDR3 is CASSNRDRGNEKLFF. For the CDR3, the DNA is TGCGCCAGCAGCAACCGGGACAGGGGTAATGAAAAACTGTTTTTT.

The J gene is TRBJ2-7, the V gene TRBV20-1; D assignment may be TRBD1 or TRBD2 (5 bases each). Trimming removed 2 bases from V and 4 bases from J, with 18 bases in between. This CDR3 contains 15 residues. In germline, CDR1 is DFQATT, CDR2 SNEGSKA (reference sequence). CDR3 DNA sequence: TGCAGTGCTAGAATCCCTTACGGGACGGTGTACGAGCAGTACTTC. Translated, it gives CSARIPYGTVYEQYF.

To note about this clonotype: The junction departs from germline at one end; a sequencing error may be responsible. The chain joins TRBV6-5 to TRBJ2-3, with TRBD1 identical over 9 bases. The length of the CDR3 is 14 residues. Germline values: CDR1 MNHEY, CDR2 SVGAGI. The CDR3 DNA reads TGTGCCAGCAGTCACTCCCCGGGACAGGGACGAGTGTATTTT. Encoded protein: CASSHSPGQGRVYF.

This clonotype occurred a few times. The chain combines TRBV9 with TRBJ2-7; D unresolved. V was cut by 3 bases and J by 2 bases, with 6 bases left in between. This CDR3 comprises 12 residues. Germline CDR1 is SGDLS and CDR2 is YYNGEE. The CDR3, as DNA: TGTGCCAGCAGCGGGCGGACCTACGAGCAGTACTTC. This translates into CASSGRTYEQYF. Drawing the rest from reference TRBV9 and TRBJ2-7, the complete variable domain is DSGVTQTPKHLITATGQRVTLRCSPRSGDLSVYWYQQSLDQGLQFLIQYYNGEERAKGNILERFSAQQFPDLHSELNLSSLELGDSALYFCASSGRTYEQYFGPGTRLTVT.

This chain links TRBV6-2 or TRBV6-3 with TRBJ1-5, with TRBD1 matching 9 bases. There are 15 residues in the CDR3. Germline CDR1 and CDR2: MNHEY and SVGEGT. The ends lost 5 bases at V and 6 bases at J; junction bases unmatched: 8. This CDR3 reads CASSAPGQGLQPQHF. CDR3 DNA: TGTGCCAGCAGTGCTCCGGGACAGGGCCTTCAGCCCCAGCATTTT.